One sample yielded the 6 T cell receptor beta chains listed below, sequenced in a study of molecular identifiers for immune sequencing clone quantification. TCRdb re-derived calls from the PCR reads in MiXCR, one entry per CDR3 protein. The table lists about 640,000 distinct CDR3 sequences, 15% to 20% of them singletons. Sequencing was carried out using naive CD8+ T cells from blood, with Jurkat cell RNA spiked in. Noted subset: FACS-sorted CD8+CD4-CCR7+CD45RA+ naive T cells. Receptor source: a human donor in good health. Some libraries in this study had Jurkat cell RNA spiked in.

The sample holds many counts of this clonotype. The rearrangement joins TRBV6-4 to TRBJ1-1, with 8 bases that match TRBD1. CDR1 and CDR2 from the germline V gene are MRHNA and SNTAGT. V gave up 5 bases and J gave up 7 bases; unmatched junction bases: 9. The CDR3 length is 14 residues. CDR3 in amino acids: CASSWTGPDLEAFF. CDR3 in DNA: TGTGCCAGCAGTTGGACAGGGCCTGATCTTGAAGCTTTCTTT.

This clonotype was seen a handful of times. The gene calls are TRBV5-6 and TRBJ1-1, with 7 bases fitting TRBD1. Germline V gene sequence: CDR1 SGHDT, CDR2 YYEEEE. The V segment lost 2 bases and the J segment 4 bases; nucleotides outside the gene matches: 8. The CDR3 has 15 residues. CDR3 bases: TGTGCCAGCAGCTTAGACACAGGGGTGCCCACTGAAGCTTTCTTT. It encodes CASSLDTGVPTEAFF.

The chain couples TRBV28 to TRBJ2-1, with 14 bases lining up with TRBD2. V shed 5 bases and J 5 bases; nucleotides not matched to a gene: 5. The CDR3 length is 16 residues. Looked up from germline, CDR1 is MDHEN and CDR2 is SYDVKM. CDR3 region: CASSPAGLAGDNEQFF. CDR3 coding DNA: TGTGCCAGCAGTCCAGCGGGACTAGCGGGAGACAATGAGCAGTTCTTC. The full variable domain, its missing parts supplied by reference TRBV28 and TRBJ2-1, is DVKVTQSSRYLVKRTGEKVFLECVQDMDHENMFWYRQDPGLGLRLIYFSYDVKMKEKGDIPEGYSVSREKKERFSLILESASTNQTSMYLCASSPAGLAGDNEQFFGPGTRLTVL.

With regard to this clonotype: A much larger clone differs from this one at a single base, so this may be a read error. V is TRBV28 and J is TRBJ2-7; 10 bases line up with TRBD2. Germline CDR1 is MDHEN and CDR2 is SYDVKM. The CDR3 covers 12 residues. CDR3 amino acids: CASGTSEYEQCF. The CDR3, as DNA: TGTGCCAGCGGGACTAGCGAGTACGAGCAGTGCTTC.

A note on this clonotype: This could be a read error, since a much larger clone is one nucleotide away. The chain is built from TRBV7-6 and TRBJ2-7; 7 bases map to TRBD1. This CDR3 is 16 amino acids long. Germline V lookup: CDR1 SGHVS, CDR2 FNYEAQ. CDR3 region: CASSSKSRTGTYEQHF. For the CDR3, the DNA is TGTGCCAGCAGCTCCAAATCGCGGACAGGCACCTACGAGCAGCACTTC.

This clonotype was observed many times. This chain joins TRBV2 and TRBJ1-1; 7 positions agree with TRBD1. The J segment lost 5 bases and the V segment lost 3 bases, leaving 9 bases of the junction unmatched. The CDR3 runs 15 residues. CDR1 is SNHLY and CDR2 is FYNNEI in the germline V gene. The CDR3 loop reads CASSETGPGGTEAFF. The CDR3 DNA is TGTGCCAGCAGTGAGACAGGGCCTGGGGGGACTGAAGCTTTCTTT.